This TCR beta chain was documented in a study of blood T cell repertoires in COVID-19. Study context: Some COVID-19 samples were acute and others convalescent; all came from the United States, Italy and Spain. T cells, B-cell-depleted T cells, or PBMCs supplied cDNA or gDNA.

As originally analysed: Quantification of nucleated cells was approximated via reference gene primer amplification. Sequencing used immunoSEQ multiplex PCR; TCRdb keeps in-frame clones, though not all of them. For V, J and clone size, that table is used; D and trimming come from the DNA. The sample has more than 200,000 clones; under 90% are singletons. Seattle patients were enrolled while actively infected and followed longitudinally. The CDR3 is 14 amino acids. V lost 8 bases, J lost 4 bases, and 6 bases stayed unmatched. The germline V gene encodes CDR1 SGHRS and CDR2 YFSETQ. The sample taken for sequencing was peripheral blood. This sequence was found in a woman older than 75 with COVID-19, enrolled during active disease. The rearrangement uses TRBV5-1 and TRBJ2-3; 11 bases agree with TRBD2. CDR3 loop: CASSPGLAADTQYF. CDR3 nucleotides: TGCGCCAGTTCACCGGGACTAGCGGCAGATACGCAGTATTTT.